Each of the 32 T cell receptor beta chains below was sequenced from the same sample in a study of blood T cell repertoires in COVID-19. The repertoire was sequenced with immunoSEQ multiplex PCR; TCRdb's copy has only in-frame clones and lacks some. The repertoire consists of some 200,000 clones, with 75% to 85% occurring once and the leading ten covering around a tenth. The specimen sequenced was PBMCs or T cells enriched from blood (not recorded which). The receptors were sampled from a man aged 40-55 years who had recovered from COVID-19.

The V and J genes are TRBV15 and TRBJ2-2; 11 nucleotides agree with TRBD1. Trimming cost V 5 bases and J 5 bases; bases outside gene matches: 4. The CDR3 loop spans 15 amino acids. Germline loops: CDR1 LNHNV, CDR2 YYDKDF (reference sequence). This chain's CDR3 is CATSSDRGRTGELFF. The CDR3 region has the DNA TGTGCCACCAGCTCGGACAGGGGGCGTACCGGGGAGCTGTTTTTT.

The V and J genes are TRBV15 and TRBJ2-7, with D unclear. CDR1 and CDR2 from the germline V gene are LNHNV and YYDKDF (reference sequence). The CDR3 loop spans 13 amino acids. The V end was cut by 0 bases, the J end by 3 bases, with 6 bases between. CDR3 coding DNA: TGTGCCACCAGCAGAGAACAGAACTACGAGCAGTACTTC. Its protein product is CATSREQNYEQYF. The variable domain in full, with the rest retrieved from reference TRBV15 and TRBJ2-7, is DAMVIQNPRYQVTQFGKPVTLSCSQTLNHNVMYWYQQKSSQAPKLLFHYYDKDFNNEADTPDNFQSRRPNTSFCFLDIRSPGLGDTAMYLCATSREQNYEQYFGPGTRLTVT.

The V and J genes are TRBV9 and TRBJ1-1; 8 bases align to TRBD1. With 4 bases clipped from V and 4 bases from J, the junction kept 6 bases outside the gene matches. This CDR3 is 14 amino acids long. In germline, CDR1 is SGDLS, CDR2 YYNGEE. CDR3: CASSSNTGGTEAFF. DNA for the CDR3: TGTGCCAGCAGCTCGAACACAGGGGGCACTGAAGCTTTCTTT. The full variable domain, in which reference TRBV9 and TRBJ1-1 provide the parts outside the CDR3, is DSGVTQTPKHLITATGQRVTLRCSPRSGDLSVYWYQQSLDQGLQFLIQYYNGEERAKGNILERFSAQQFPDLHSELNLSSLELGDSALYFCASSSNTGGTEAFFGQGTRLTVV.

The chain joins TRBV10-1 to TRBJ1-1; D unresolved. CDR1 is WNHNN, CDR2 SYGVQD, per germline (reference sequence). The CDR3 runs to 13 residues. Trimming shortened V by 5 bases and J by 1 base, and 8 bases separated the two germline ends. CDR3 in amino acids: CASSPGWNTEAFF. Written as DNA, the CDR3 is TGCGCCAGCAGTCCCGGGTGGAACACTGAAGCTTTCTTT.

J is TRBJ2-3 and V is TRBV7-4; 14 nucleotides align to TRBD2. Germline CDR1 and CDR2: SGHVT and SQSDAQ. Losses at the gene ends were 5 bases for V and 1 base for J; bases not matched to a gene: 11. CDR3 length: 19 amino acids. CDR3 DNA: TGTGCCAGCAGCCATCGACTAGCGGGAGGGCACACTTGCACAGATACGCAGTATTTT. Translated, it gives CASSHRLAGGHTCTDTQYF.

This chain uses TRBV18 with TRBJ2-7; 8 positions agree with TRBD1. Looked up from germline, CDR1 is KGHSH and CDR2 is LQKENI. V lost 3 bases, J lost 4 bases, and 5 bases stayed unmatched. The CDR3 contains 14 residues. The CDR3 DNA follows: TGTGCCAGCTCACCTGGGACAGGCCTTTACGAGCAGTACTTC. It is translated as CASSPGTGLYEQYF.

As concerns this clone: One end of the junction fails to match germline, which may point to a read error. The rearrangement links TRBV5-1 to TRBJ1-1; 9 bases agree with TRBD1. The CDR3 is 14 amino acids. Germline assignment: CDR1 SGHRS and CDR2 YFSETQ. CDR3 DNA sequence: TGCGCCAGCAACTTGGGACAGGGAAGAACTGAAGCTTTCTTT. It codes for CASNLGQGRTEAFF.

This chain joins TRBV7-9 and TRBJ1-1; D is possibly TRBD1 (6 bases). Trimming cost V 1 base and J 3 bases, with 15 bases left between them. CDR1 SEHNR and CDR2 FQNEAQ come from the germline V gene (reference sequence). The CDR3 covers 16 residues. The CDR3: CASSLDRVGIDTEAFF. The CDR3 coding sequence is TGTGCCAGCAGCTTAGACAGGGTGGGGATAGACACTGAAGCTTTCTTT.

There are a few counts of this clone. The germline gene is not matched at one end of the junction; a read error may be the cause. This chain joins TRBV3-1 (or the pseudogene TRBV3-2) and TRBJ2-7, with 9 bases identical to TRBD2. The V gene's germline CDR1 is LGHDT and CDR2 YNNKEL (reference sequence). The CDR3 spans 12 residues. The CDR3 nucleotides are TGTGCCAGCAGCCAGGCGGGAGGGCCCCTTCTCTTC. Translation gives CASSQAGGPLLF.

The chain is built from TRBV2 and TRBJ2-2, with D perhaps matching TRBD1 (6 bases). V was shortened by 8 bases and J by 3 bases, with 7 bases between the two germline ends. The CDR3 spans 12 residues. The V gene's germline CDR1 is SNHLY and CDR2 FYNNEI. CDR3 sequence: CASAGDTGELFF. Here the CDR3 DNA reads TGTGCCAGCGCAGGGGACACCGGGGAGCTGTTTTTT.

This clone was recorded once. The genes are TRBV24-1 and TRBJ2-1, with D unresolved. Germline V CDR1 and CDR2: KGHDR, SFDVKD. This CDR3 has 12 amino acids. Trimming removed 4 bases from V and 10 bases from J, with 10 bases in between. The CDR3 loop reads CATSDADGEQFF. The CDR3 nucleotides are TGTGCCACCAGTGACGCTGACGGGGAGCAGTTCTTC.

CDR3 loop: CASSSRVGGEPQHF. CDR3 nucleotides: TGTGCCAGCAGCTCACGGGTCGGGGGTGAGCCCCAGCATTTT. This chain links TRBV7-9 with TRBJ1-5; D is perhaps TRBD1 (5 bases). The CDR3 loop spans 14 amino acids. Germline V gene data show CDR1 as SEHNR and CDR2 as FQNEAQ (reference sequence). V dropped 4 bases and J dropped 8 bases, with 15 bases sitting between them.

The chain couples TRBV20-1 to TRBJ2-1; TRBD2 aligns across 9 bases. The germline gives CDR1 DFQATT, CDR2 SNEGSKA (reference sequence). Germline trimming cut 3 bases from V and 10 bases from J; bases unmatched to any gene: 7. The CDR3 contains 13 residues. The CDR3 region has the DNA TGCAGTGCTAGTTTCGCGGGAGGGTGGGAGCAGTTCTTC. Translated: CSASFAGGWEQFF.

The chain links TRBV2 to TRBJ1-2; 10 bases match TRBD1. The CDR3 is 14 amino acids. CDR1 and CDR2 from the germline V gene are SNHLY and FYNNEI. After removal of 11 bases from V and 2 bases from J, the junction contained 8 bases not matched to a gene. The CDR3 DNA reads TGTGCCGAAAAGGGGGGACAGGGGAACTATGGCTACACCTTC. This sequence encodes CAEKGGQGNYGYTF.

This clone showed up just a few times. The chain is built from TRBV2 and TRBJ1-1; 8 positions agree with TRBD1. The germline V gene has CDR1 SNHLY and CDR2 FYNNEI. The CDR3 runs to 15 residues. V shed 6 bases and J 4 bases; nucleotides not matched to a gene: 10. The CDR3 DNA reads TGTGCCAGCAGCCAACAGGGGGTTATGAGCACTGAAGCTTTCTTT. Its translation is CASSQQGVMSTEAFF.

Remarks on this clone: The sample holds other DNA sequences that translate to the same CDR3. This chain connects TRBV9 to TRBJ1-2; 10 bases align to TRBD1. J lost 6 bases, V lost 2 bases, and 1 base had no gene match. Germline CDR1 SGDLS, CDR2 YYNGEE. CDR3 length equals 13 residues. This CDR3 is CASSVGTGDGYTF. The CDR3 DNA follows: TGTGCCAGCAGCGTCGGGACAGGGGATGGCTACACCTTC.

J is TRBJ2-1 and V is TRBV6-5; 10 nucleotides agree with TRBD2. Germline trimming cut 7 bases from V and 4 bases from J; bases unmatched to any gene: 7. CDR1 MNHEY and CDR2 SVGAGI come from the germline V gene. This CDR3 region has 15 residues. The CDR3 bases are TGTGCCAGCACCTCTGGACTAGCGGTATACAATGAGCAGTTCTTC. It yields the protein CASTSGLAVYNEQFF.

The chain employs TRBV15 and TRBJ1-3; TRBD1 agrees at 7 bases. J lost 0 bases, V lost 0 bases, and 11 bases had no gene match. This CDR3 region has 19 residues. From germline, CDR1 is LNHNV and CDR2 YYDKDF (reference sequence). CDR3: CATSRDRTGQGISGNTIYF. Here the CDR3 DNA reads TGTGCCACCAGCAGAGACCGGACAGGTCAGGGGATCTCTGGAAACACCATATATTTT.

This clone was counted once. The chain uses TRBV19 and TRBJ2-5, with D perhaps matching TRBD2 (6 bases). Germline V gives CDR1 LNHDA, CDR2 SQIVND (reference sequence). The CDR3 is 12 residues long. V lost 6 bases and J 7 bases, leaving 12 bases between the germline ends. CDR3: CASRVSGGTQYF. The CDR3 DNA follows: TGTGCCAGTAGAGTTAGCGGAGGGACCCAGTACTTC.

The chain has TRBV2 and TRBJ1-2; D is possibly TRBD1 (6 bases). V lost 5 bases to trimming and J lost 0 bases, with 16 bases between them. Per the germline V gene, CDR1 is SNHLY and CDR2 is FYNNEI. The CDR3 loop spans 16 amino acids. The CDR3 sequence: CASSNPGTPANYGYTF. CDR3 coding DNA: TGTGCCAGCAGTAATCCCGGGACACCAGCTAACTATGGCTACACCTTC.

The chain combines TRBV5-1 with TRBJ2-6; a weak D match, TRBD1 (6 bases). The CDR3 is 15 residues long. Between the trimmed V and J ends, which lost 2 bases and 2 bases, there was a span of 8 bases. The germline V gene encodes CDR1 SGHRS and CDR2 YFSETQ. The CDR3 DNA reads as TGCGCCAGCAGCTTCAGGGGTACTGGGGCCAACGTCCTGACTTTC. This encodes CASSFRGTGANVLTF.

This chain joins TRBV3-1 (or the pseudogene TRBV3-2) and TRBJ2-1; D gene unclear. The CDR3 contains 12 residues. Trimming stripped 6 bases from V and 2 bases from J, with 5 bases between. The V gene's germline CDR1 is LGHDT and CDR2 YNNKEL (reference sequence). The CDR3 region has the DNA TGTGCCAGCAGTCGAGCCTACAATGAGCAGTTCTTC. This translates into CASSRAYNEQFF.

The rearrangement uses TRBV5-6 and TRBJ2-3; TRBD2 aligns across 7 bases. The CDR3 totals 15 residues. Germline CDR1 is SGHDT and CDR2 is YYEEEE. Trimming cost V 2 bases and J 2 bases; bases outside gene matches: 5. The CDR3 sequence is CASSFRTSPTDTQYF. The CDR3, as DNA: TGTGCCAGCAGCTTTAGGACTAGTCCCACAGATACGCAGTATTTT.

The rearrangement uses TRBV10-3 and TRBJ1-2; D unclear. Germline CDR1 and CDR2: ENHRY and SYGVKD. Between the trimmed V and J ends, which lost 5 bases and 4 bases, there was a span of 17 bases. The CDR3 is 15 amino acids. This CDR3 reads CAISTTRVRGYGYTF. Written as DNA, the CDR3 is TGTGCCATCAGTACAACTCGGGTTCGGGGCTATGGCTACACCTTC.

The V gene is TRBV19, the J gene TRBJ2-7; possible D gene TRBD2, 6 bases. The V gene's germline CDR1 is LNHDA and CDR2 SQIVND (reference sequence). Trimming stripped 4 bases from V and 0 bases from J, with 16 bases between. The CDR3 length is 16 residues. Written as DNA, the CDR3 is TGTGCCAGTAGTACCTCCGGCCTAGCGAGCTCCTACGAGCAGTACTTC. This codes for CASSTSGLASSYEQYF. Supplemented by reference TRBV19 and TRBJ2-7, the full variable domain reads DGGITQSPKYLFRKEGQNVTLSCEQNLNHDAMYWYRQDPGQGLRLIYYSQIVNDFQKGDIAEGYSVSREKKESFPLTVTSAQKNPTAFYLCASSTSGLASSYEQYFGPGTRLTVT.

The chain is built from TRBV7-2 and TRBJ2-2, with D hard to call. Germline CDR1 and CDR2: SGHTA and FQGNSA. V lost 2 bases, J lost 2 bases, and 6 bases lay in between. The CDR3 has 14 amino acids. CDR3 sequence reads: CASSLNTNTGELFF. As DNA, the CDR3 is TGTGCCAGCAGCTTAAATACAAACACCGGGGAGCTGTTTTTT. Combining the CDR3 with reference TRBV7-2 and TRBJ2-2 gives the whole variable domain GAGVSQSPSNKVTEKGKDVELRCDPISGHTALYWYRQSLGQGLEFLIYFQGNSAPDKSGLPSDRFSAERTGGSVSTLTIQRTQQEDSAVYLCASSLNTNTGELFFGEGSRLTVL.

V usage is TRBV7-3 and J usage is TRBJ2-5; possibly TRBD1 for D (6 bases). The V and J ends lost 4 bases and 7 bases respectively, with 13 bases between them. Germline CDR1 is SGHTA and CDR2 is FQGTGA. The CDR3 has 13 amino acids. The CDR3 loop is CASSSGAQGTQYF. The CDR3 DNA follows: TGTGCCAGCAGCTCCGGTGCACAGGGGACCCAGTACTTC. Supplemented by reference TRBV7-3 and TRBJ2-5, the full variable domain reads GAGVSQTPSNKVTEKGKYVELRCDPISGHTALYWYRQSLGQGPEFLIYFQGTGAADDSGLPNDRFFAVRPEGSVSTLKIQRTERGDSAVYLCASSSGAQGTQYFGPGTRLLVL.

This chain links TRBV5-1 with TRBJ1-6; 10 bases map to TRBD1. CDR1 is SGHRS and CDR2 is YFSETQ in the germline V gene. Losses at the gene ends were 3 bases for V and 10 bases for J; bases not matched to a gene: 13. The CDR3 covers 17 residues. CDR3 sequence reads: CASSYNTGTGDLSPLHF. CDR3 nucleotides: TGCGCCAGCAGCTATAACACCGGGACAGGGGACCTATCACCCCTCCACTTT.

The chain uses TRBV6-6 and TRBJ2-7, with 9 bases matching TRBD2. The V and J ends lost 6 bases and 1 base, in that order; junction bases with no gene match: 16. The CDR3 totals 18 residues. Germline CDR1 is MNHNY and CDR2 is SVGAGI (reference sequence). The CDR3 sequence: CASSRAGGPRTSSYEQYF. The CDR3 nucleotides read TGTGCCAGCAGCCGAGCGGGAGGACCACGAACGAGTTCCTACGAGCAGTACTTC.

The chain joins TRBV30 to TRBJ1-5, with D perhaps matching TRBD1 (6 bases). There are 14 residues in the CDR3. Germline CDR1 and CDR2: GTSNPN and SVGIG (reference sequence). Trimming removed 0 bases from V and 13 bases from J, with 19 bases in between. CDR3 sequence: CAWSVRSGDRQQHF. In DNA, the CDR3 is TGTGCCTGGAGTGTAAGATCAGGAGACAGGCAGCAGCATTTT.

The rearrangement joins TRBV7-9 to TRBJ2-7, with TRBD2 matching 9 bases. Trimming cost V 1 base and J 2 bases; bases outside gene matches: 15. The germline gives CDR1 SEHNR, CDR2 FQNEAQ (reference sequence). The CDR3 has 19 amino acids. Written as DNA, the CDR3 is TGTGCCAGCAGCTTAGGGTGGGAAGCGGGAGGCGCCCCTCCCTACGAGCAGTACTTC. This codes for CASSLGWEAGGAPPYEQYF.

In this sample, this clone turned up once. J is TRBJ2-7 and V is TRBV5-4, with TRBD1 as a possible D gene (6 bases). Trimming stripped 4 bases from V and 7 bases from J, with 15 bases between. The CDR3 is made up of 13 amino acids. Per germline, CDR1 SGHNT and CDR2 YYREEE (reference sequence). This CDR3 is CASSRQVPREQYF. DNA for the CDR3: TGTGCCAGCAGCCGACAGGTCCCCAGGGAGCAGTACTTC. The full variable domain, completed using reference TRBV5-4 and TRBJ2-7, is ETGVTQSPTHLIKTRGQQVTLRCSSQSGHNTVSWYQQALGQGPQFIFQYYREEENGRGNFPPRFSGLQFPNYSSELNVNALELDDSALYLCASSRQVPREQYFGPGTRLTVT.